Listed here are 9 T cell receptor beta chains from one sample, sequenced in a study of T cells in Graves' hyperthyroidism and ophthalmopathy. Amplification of TCR beta CDR3 regions was performed using RNA transcripts as template. Initially, a first-round RT-PCR of the TCR CDR3 employed the HTBI primer set. MiXCR was run by TCRdb on the multiplex PCR reads, yielding one entry per CDR3 protein. The sample lists 200,000 to 250,000 distinct CDR3 sequences, 15% to 20% occurring once. Material for sequencing was blood. All receptors come from a man in his fifties with Graves' hyperthyroidism.

This clonotype has at least ten counts. The V gene is TRBV20-1, the J gene TRBJ2-5; perhaps TRBD1 as D (5 bases). Trimming took off 3 bases at V and 0 bases at J, with 14 bases between the two ends. The CDR3 has 15 residues. From germline, CDR1 is DFQATT and CDR2 SNEGSKA (reference sequence). The CDR3 region is CSARGRTNNQETQYF. In nucleotides, the CDR3 is TGCAGTGCTAGGGGCAGGACAAATAACCAAGAGACCCAGTACTTC.

This clonotype has only a few counts. The germline gene is not matched at one end of the junction; a read error may be the cause. The chain recombines TRBV7-9 with TRBJ2-5; 13 bases align to TRBD2. The CDR3 consists of 16 residues. Germline V lookup: CDR1 SEHNR, CDR2 FQNEAQ (reference sequence). Here the CDR3 DNA reads TGTGCCAGCAGCTCCCGGGGACTAGCGGGACAAGAGGCCCAGTACTTC. Protein: CASSSRGLAGQEAQYF.

This clonotype was counted many times. V is TRBV2 and J is TRBJ1-2, with TRBD1 identical over 7 bases. The ends lost 5 bases at V and 8 bases at J; junction bases unmatched: 8. From germline, CDR1 is SNHLY and CDR2 FYNNEI. The CDR3 is made up of 13 amino acids. The CDR3, as DNA: TGTGCCAGCAGTCCCGGGACAGAAACAGGCTACACCTTC. Amino acids: CASSPGTETGYTF.

Only a few counts were recorded for this clonotype. The V and J genes are TRBV15 and TRBJ2-1, with TRBD1 identical over 9 bases. Germline CDR1 LNHNV, CDR2 YYDKDF (reference sequence). This CDR3 has 17 residues. V lost 0 bases to trimming and J lost 0 bases; unmatched junction nucleotides: 3. The chain's CDR3 is CATSRDRTGASYNEQFF. DNA of the CDR3: TGTGCCACCAGCAGAGATCGGACAGGGGCCTCCTACAATGAGCAGTTCTTC.

J is TRBJ2-3 and V is TRBV19, with D unclear. Germline loops: CDR1 LNHDA, CDR2 SQIVND (reference sequence). With 3 bases removed from V and 0 bases from J, the gap between germline ends came to 10 bases. This CDR3 contains 15 residues. In nucleotides, the CDR3 is TGTGCCAGTAGTATTCGTTGGTCTAGCACAGATACGCAGTATTTT. Protein sequence: CASSIRWSSTDTQYF.

The rearrangement links TRBV25-1 to TRBJ2-5; D perhaps matches TRBD1 (5 bases). Trimming removed 3 bases at V and 1 base at J, with 12 bases between. Germline V gene sequence: CDR1 MGHDK, CDR2 SYGVNS. The CDR3 runs 15 residues. The CDR3 nucleotides are TGTGCCAGCAGTGACGGACAAACCACCCAAGAGACCCAGTACTTC. Translated: CASSDGQTTQETQYF.

The chain couples TRBV24-1 to TRBJ2-7, with D tentatively TRBD1 or TRBD2 (6 bases each). The CDR3 is made up of 16 amino acids. The germline V gene encodes CDR1 KGHDR and CDR2 SFDVKD. V lost 2 bases to trimming and J lost 4 bases, with 17 bases between them. The CDR3 sequence is CATSDSGGEAPYEQYF. CDR3 DNA: TGTGCCACCAGTGATTCCGGGGGCGAGGCCCCTTACGAGCAGTACTTC.

In its sample, this clonotype was seen many times. This sequence joins TRBV10-2 and TRBJ2-1; D is possibly TRBD2 (5 bases). Germline values: CDR1 WSHSY, CDR2 SAAADI. CDR3 size: 12 residues. Trimming took off 7 bases at V and 10 bases at J, with 14 bases between the two ends. CDR3 sequence (DNA): TGCGCCAGCAATACCCCGGGGAAAGAGCAGTTCTTC. Its translation: CASNTPGKEQFF.

In its sample, this clonotype was seen many times. V gene TRBV19 combines with J gene TRBJ2-2; no clear D gene. The germline gives CDR1 LNHDA, CDR2 SQIVND (reference sequence). CDR3 length: 15 residues. The germline V and J ends were trimmed by 2 bases and 0 bases, with 7 bases remaining between them. Here the CDR3 DNA reads TGTGCCAGTAGTATATCCCCCACGAACACCGGGGAGCTGTTTTTT. Residues: CASSISPTNTGELFF.